This paragraph covers one T cell receptor beta chain sequence. Assay used: immunoSEQ multiplex PCR; TCRdb lists only in-frame clones, some missing. The data show 200,000 or so clones, approximately 90% seen once. This record comes from a study of blood T cell repertoires in COVID-19. Study as a whole: In each case, the material was cDNA or gDNA derived from T cells, B-cell-depleted T cells, or PBMCs.

Everyone who took part was roughly 18 to 89 years old, and they came from roughly 25 US areas. Self-reported history from a screening survey and questionnaire set each donor's cohort. The V gene's germline CDR1 is MNHEY and CDR2 SVGEGT. The CDR3 totals 13 residues. Between the trimmed V and J ends, which lost 4 bases and 13 bases, there was a span of 19 bases. The sequencing sample was made of PBMCs or T cells enriched from blood (not recorded which). The chain is built from TRBV6-2 or TRBV6-3 and TRBJ1-2; tentative D call: TRBD1 (6 bases). This TCR was recovered from a woman in her thirties or forties with acute COVID-19. DNA for the CDR3: TGTGCCAGCAGTTCCACAGGGCTAACCCCCTCCACCTTC. Residues: CASSSTGLTPSTF.